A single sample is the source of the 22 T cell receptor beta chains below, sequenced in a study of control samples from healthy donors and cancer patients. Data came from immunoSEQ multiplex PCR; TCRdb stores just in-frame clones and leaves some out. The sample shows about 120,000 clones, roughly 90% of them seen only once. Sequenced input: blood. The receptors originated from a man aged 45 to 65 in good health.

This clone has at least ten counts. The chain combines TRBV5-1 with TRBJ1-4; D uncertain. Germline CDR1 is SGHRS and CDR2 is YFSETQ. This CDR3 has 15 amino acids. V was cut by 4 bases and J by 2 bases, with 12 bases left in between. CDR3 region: CASSPIQSTNEKLFF. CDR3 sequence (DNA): TGCGCCAGCAGCCCAATCCAGAGCACTAATGAAAAACTGTTTTTT. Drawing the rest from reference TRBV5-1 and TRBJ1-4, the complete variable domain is KAGVTQTPRYLIKTRGQQVTLSCSPISGHRSVSWYQQTPGQGLQFLFEYFSETQRNKGNFPGRFSGRQFSNSRSEMNVSTLELGDSALYLCASSPIQSTNEKLFFGSGTQLSVL.

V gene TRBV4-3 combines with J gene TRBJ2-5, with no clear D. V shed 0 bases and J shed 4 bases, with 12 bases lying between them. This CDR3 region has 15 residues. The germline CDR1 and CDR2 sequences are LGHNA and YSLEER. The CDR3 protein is CASSQDQATGETQYF. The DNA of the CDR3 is TGCGCCAGCAGCCAAGATCAGGCGACGGGAGAGACCCAGTACTTC.

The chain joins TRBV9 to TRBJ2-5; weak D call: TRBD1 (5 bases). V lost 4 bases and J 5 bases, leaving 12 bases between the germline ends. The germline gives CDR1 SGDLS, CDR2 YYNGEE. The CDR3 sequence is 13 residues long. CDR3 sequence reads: CASSPRVEETQYF. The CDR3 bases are TGTGCCAGCAGCCCCAGGGTGGAGGAGACCCAGTACTTC.

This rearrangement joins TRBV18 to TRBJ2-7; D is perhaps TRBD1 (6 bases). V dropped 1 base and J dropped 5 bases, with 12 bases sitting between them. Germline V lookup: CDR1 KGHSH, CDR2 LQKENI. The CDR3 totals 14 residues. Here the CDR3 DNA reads TGTGCCAGCTCACCACAAGGCAGGGGAGACGAGCAGTACTTC. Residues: CASSPQGRGDEQYF.

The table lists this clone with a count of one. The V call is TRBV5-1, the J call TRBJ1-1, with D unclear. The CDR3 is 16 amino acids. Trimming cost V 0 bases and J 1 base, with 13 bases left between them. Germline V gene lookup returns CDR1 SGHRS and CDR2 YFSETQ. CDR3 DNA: TGCGCCAGCAGCTTGGTGGGGTTGGGAACGAACACTGAAGCTTTCTTT. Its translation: CASSLVGLGTNTEAFF.

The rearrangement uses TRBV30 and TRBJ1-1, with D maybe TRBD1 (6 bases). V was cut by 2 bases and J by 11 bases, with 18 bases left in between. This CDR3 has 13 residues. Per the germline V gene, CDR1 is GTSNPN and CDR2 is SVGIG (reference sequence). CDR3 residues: CAWSLKPSGEAFF. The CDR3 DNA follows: TGTGCCTGGAGTTTAAAACCGTCAGGGGAGGCTTTCTTT. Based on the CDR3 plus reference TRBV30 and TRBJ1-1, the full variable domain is SQTIHQWPATLVQPVGSPLSLECTVEGTSNPNLYWYRQAAGRGLQLLFYSVGIGQISSEVPQNLSASRPQDRQFILSSKKLLLSDSGFYLCAWSLKPSGEAFFGQGTRLTVV.

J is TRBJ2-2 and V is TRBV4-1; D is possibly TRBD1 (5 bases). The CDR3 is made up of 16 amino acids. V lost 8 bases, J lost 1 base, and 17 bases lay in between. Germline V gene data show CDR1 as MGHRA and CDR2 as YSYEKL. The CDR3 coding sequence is TGCGCCAGCGACGTGGAGAGAACAGGGAACACCGGGGAGCTGTTTTTT. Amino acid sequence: CASDVERTGNTGELFF.

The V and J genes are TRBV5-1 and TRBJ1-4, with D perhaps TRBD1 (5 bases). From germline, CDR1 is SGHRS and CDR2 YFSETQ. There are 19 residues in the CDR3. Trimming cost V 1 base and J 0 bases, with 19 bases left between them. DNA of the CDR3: TGCGCCAGCAGCTTGCGGGGGTCCGTCTCGTCGTCAACTAATGAAAAACTGTTTTTT. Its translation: CASSLRGSVSSSTNEKLFF.

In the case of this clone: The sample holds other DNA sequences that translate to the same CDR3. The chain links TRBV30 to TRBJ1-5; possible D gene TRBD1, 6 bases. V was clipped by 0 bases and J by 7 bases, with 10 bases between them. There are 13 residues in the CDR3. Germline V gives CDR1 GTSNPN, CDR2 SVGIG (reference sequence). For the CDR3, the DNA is TGTGCCTGGAGTGTAGGGGGAAACCAGCCCCAGCATTTT. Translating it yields CAWSVGGNQPQHF.

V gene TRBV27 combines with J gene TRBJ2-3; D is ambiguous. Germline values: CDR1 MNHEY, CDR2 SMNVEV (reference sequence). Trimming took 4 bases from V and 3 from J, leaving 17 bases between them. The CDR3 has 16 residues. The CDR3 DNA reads TGTGCCAGCAGTTCCCGAAGGGTAGCCGGAACAGATACGCAGTATTTT. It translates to CASSSRRVAGTDTQYF.

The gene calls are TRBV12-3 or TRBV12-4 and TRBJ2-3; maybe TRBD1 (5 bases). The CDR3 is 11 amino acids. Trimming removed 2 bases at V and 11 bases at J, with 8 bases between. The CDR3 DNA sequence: TGTGCCAGCAGTTTATGGGGCGGGCAGTATTTT. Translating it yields CASSLWGGQYF.

This chain's CDR3 is CATSRALSTNYGYTF. The CDR3 coding sequence is TGTGCCACCAGCAGGGCCCTATCCACTAACTATGGCTACACCTTC. The chain has TRBV15 and TRBJ1-2; D ambiguous. CDR1 LNHNV and CDR2 YYDKDF come from the germline V gene (reference sequence). This CDR3 contains 15 residues. V was clipped by 3 bases and J by 0 bases, with 11 bases between them. The entire variable domain, with the rest obtained from reference TRBV15 and TRBJ1-2, is as follows: DAMVIQNPRYQVTQFGKPVTLSCSQTLNHNVMYWYQQKSSQAPKLLFHYYDKDFNNEADTPDNFQSRRPNTSFCFLDIRSPGLGDTAMYLCATSRALSTNYGYTFGSGTRLTVV.

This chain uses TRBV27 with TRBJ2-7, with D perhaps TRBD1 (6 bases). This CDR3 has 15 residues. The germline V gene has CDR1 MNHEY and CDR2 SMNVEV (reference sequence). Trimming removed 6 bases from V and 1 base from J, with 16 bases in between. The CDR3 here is CASSPNRVPSYEQYF. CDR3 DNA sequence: TGTGCCAGCAGCCCTAACAGGGTACCGTCCTACGAGCAGTACTTC.

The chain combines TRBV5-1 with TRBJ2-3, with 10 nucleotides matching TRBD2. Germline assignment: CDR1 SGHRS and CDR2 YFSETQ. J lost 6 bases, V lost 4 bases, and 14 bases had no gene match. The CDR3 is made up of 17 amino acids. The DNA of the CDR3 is TGCGCCAGCAGCCCTGCCTCTAGCGGGGGTCTCCCGGATACGCAGTATTTT. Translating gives CASSPASSGGLPDTQYF.

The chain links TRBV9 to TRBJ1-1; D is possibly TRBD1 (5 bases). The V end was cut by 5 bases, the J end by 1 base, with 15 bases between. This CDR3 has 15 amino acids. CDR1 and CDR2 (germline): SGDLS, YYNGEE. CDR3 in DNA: TGTGCCAGCAGGAAAAGTGGGGGAGCGAACACTGAAGCTTTCTTT. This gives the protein CASRKSGGANTEAFF.

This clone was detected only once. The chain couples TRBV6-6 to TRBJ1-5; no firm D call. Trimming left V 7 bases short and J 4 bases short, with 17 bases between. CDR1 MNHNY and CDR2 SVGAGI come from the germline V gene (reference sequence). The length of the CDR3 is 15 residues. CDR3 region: CASKPQASGNQPQHF. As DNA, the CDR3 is TGTGCCAGCAAACCTCAGGCTTCGGGTAATCAGCCCCAGCATTTT.

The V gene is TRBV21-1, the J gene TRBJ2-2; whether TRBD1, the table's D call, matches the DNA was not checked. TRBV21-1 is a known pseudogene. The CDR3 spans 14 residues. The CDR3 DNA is TGTGCCAGCAGCCCCCCTGGACAGACCGGGGAGCTGTTTTTT. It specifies CASSPPGQTGELFF.

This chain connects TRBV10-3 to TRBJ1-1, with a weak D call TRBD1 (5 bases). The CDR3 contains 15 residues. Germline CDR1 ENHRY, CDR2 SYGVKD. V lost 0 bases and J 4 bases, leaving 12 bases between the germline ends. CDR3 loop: CAISESGVGSTEAFF. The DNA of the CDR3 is TGTGCCATCAGTGAGTCGGGGGTTGGCAGCACTGAAGCTTTCTTT.

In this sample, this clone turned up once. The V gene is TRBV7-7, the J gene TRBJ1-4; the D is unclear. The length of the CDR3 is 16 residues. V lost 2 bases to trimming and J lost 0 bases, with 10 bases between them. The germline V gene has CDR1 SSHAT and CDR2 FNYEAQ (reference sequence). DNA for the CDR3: TGTGCCAGCAGCTTAAGGAGAGGTTCAACTAATGAAAAACTGTTTTTT. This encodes CASSLRRGSTNEKLFF.

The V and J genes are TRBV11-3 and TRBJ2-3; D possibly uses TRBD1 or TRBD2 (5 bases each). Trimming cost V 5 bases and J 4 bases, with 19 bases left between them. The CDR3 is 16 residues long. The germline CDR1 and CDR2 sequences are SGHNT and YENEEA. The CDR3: CASSLGTAGGPDTQYF. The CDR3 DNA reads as TGTGCCAGCAGCCTAGGGACGGCCGGTGGACCAGATACGCAGTATTTT. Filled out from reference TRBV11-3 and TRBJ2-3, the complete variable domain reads EAGVVQSPRYKIIEKKQPVAFWCNPISGHNTLYWYLQNLGQGPELLIRYENEEAVDDSQLPKDRFSAERLKGVDSTLKIQPAELGDSAVYLCASSLGTAGGPDTQYFGPGTRLTVL.

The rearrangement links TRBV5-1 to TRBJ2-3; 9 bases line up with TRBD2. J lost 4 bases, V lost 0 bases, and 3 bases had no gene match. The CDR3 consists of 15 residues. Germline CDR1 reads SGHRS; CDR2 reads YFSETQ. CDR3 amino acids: CASSLGSGGPDTQYF. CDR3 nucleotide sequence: TGCGCCAGCAGCTTGGGTAGCGGGGGACCAGATACGCAGTATTTT.

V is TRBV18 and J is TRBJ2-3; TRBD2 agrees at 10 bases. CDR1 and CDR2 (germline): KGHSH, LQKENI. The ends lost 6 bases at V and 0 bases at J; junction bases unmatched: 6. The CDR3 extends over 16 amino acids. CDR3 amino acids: CASSDLAGASTDTQYF. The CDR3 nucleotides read TGTGCCAGCTCGGACCTAGCGGGGGCCAGCACAGATACGCAGTATTTT.